This T cell receptor beta chain originates from a study of naive and memory T cell subsets. In its sample, this clonotype was seen a few times. Trimming cost V 3 bases and J 6 bases, with 12 bases left between them. The CDR3 covers 14 residues. Treatment meaning: skin biopsy from PPD injection site in Mantoux-positive individual. Input was roughly 1 to 1000 ng of DNase-treated total RNA without cell sorting. For blood and skin samples, reverse transcription used TCR alpha and beta constant primers. TCRdb re-called the UMI-ligation and nested PCR reads through MiXCR, storing one row per CDR3 protein. In the table there are 15,000 to 20,000 distinct CDR3 sequences, about a tenth of which are singletons.

The sequencing here drew on skin, taken from a tuberculin skin test site. V and J are TRBV12-3 or TRBV12-4 and TRBJ1-5, with TRBD1 as a possible D gene (6 bases). The TCR originated in an adult in good health. The CDR3 sequence: CASSFGTGLQPQHF. The CDR3 bases are TGTGCCAGCAGTTTCGGTACAGGGCTTCAGCCCCAGCATTTT.